This T cell receptor beta chain derives from a study of response to subunit inactivated influenza vaccine. Regarding the study as a whole: The authors suggested that every seasonal influenza vaccination recruits few new T cells.

Germline V gene sequence: CDR1 SGHTA, CDR2 FQGNSA. This CDR3 contains 13 residues. Trimming shortened V by 5 bases and J by 9 bases, and 15 bases separated the two germline ends. In the case of this clonotype: The antigen is unknown.

TCRdb reanalysed the RT-PCR reads using MiXCR and keeps one entry per CDR3 protein. The table records about 540,000 distinct CDR3 sequences, approximately 20% of them present only once. These data were also filed under a second study, of T cells expressing NK-cell markers. That publication notes: TCR beta libraries carry UMIs added by 5'RACE template switching. Sorted CD3+CD56+NKG2C+, CD3+CD56+NKG2C- and CD3+CD56-NKG2C+ T-cell subsets were beta-chain profiled. The sequencing cohort of eight donors included seven HCMV-seropositive individuals and one seronegative individual. Similarly, these clonotypes led the CD3+CD56-NKG2C+ fraction as well in several donors.

The sequence came from a man aged 45-65 years who received an inactivated influenza vaccine. The starting material was CD4+ T cells sorted from PBMCs, obtained roughly 13 days after vaccination. This rearrangement joins TRBV7-2 to TRBJ2-3; maybe TRBD1 (6 bases). CDR3 protein: CASSLQGPVTQYF. DNA for the CDR3: TGTGCCAGCAGCCTACAGGGCCCTGTCACGCAGTATTTT.